This T cell receptor beta chain was documented in a study of beta chain features in type 1 diabetes. Trimming left V 6 bases short and J 1 base short, with 9 bases between. The CDR3 has 13 amino acids. From germline, CDR1 is SGDLS and CDR2 YYNGEE. Isolated RNA was reverse transcribed in full, so expressed TCRB transcripts were sequenced. Assay: immunoSEQ multiplex PCR; the TCRdb copy retains only in-frame clones and omits some. The sample records roughly 300,000 clones, 12% to 15% being singletons. This clone was seen a few times. Sequencing used central memory CD4+ T cells from blood. The V and J genes are TRBV9 and TRBJ2-3; D ambiguous. The TCR sequence derives from a man under 40 in good health. The CDR3 sequence is CASTLSGTDTQYF. In nucleotides, the CDR3 is TGTGCCAGCACCTTAAGCGGCACAGATACGCAGTATTTT.